Included here is one T cell receptor (beta chain) sequence, with context. This clone showed up just a few times. Its specific antigen is unknown. There are no base qualities to consult, and no much larger clone falls within one base. These data belong to a study of beta chain features in type 1 diabetes (dated by TCRdb to between 2017 and 2018). Background on the whole study: Mean age, gender distribution, total cell number and subset yield were not different between patients and healthy donors. Whereas all 28 donors provided naive and central memory subsets, regulatory and stem cell-like memory subsets were isolated from just 8 patients and about 8 healthy donors. A total of approximately 110,000,000 sorted cells were examined across all samples, and a strong correlation was observed between cell number per subset and RNA yield. In the study, TCRB repertoires of sorted circulating CD4+ T cell subsets from recently diagnosed type 1 diabetes patients were compared with those of matched healthy donors.

From each donor, a single peripheral blood sample of about 116 mL on average was drawn into heparinised tubes. A BD FACSAria II was used to sort naive, central memory, regulatory and stem cell-like memory CD4+ T cells with a panel that included CD45RO, CCR7, CD25, CD127, CD95 and CD27. Purity was above 95% for every sorted population. PBMCs were isolated immediately by Lymphoprep density gradient centrifugation and stained directly without culture. To minimize batch effects, samples were stained and sorted in pairs, one healthy donor with one patient per experiment. The High Capacity cDNA Reverse Transcription Kit was used to reverse transcribe all of the isolated RNA, meaning that expressed TCRB transcripts were what got sequenced. Survey-depth immunoSEQ sequencing was performed on stem cell-like memory T cell samples, with an average of about 1.01 million total reads per sample. Sorted cells were lysed in RLT buffer, and RNA was extracted using DNase-treated RNeasy Micro or Mini kits according to cell number. To prevent cross-contamination, each cell subset was processed individually, whereas patient and healthy donor samples were processed jointly. Using the immunoSEQ multiplex PCR, TCRB sequences were amplified from cDNA into 87-bp fragments spanning the CDR3 region. Amplicons were sequenced on the Illumina HiSeq platform. From the authors' description of their analysis: PCR bias was computationally corrected using synthetic template baselines, reads within Hamming distance 2 were collapsed, and singletons that could not be merged were discarded. Reads were aligned to IMGT to assign V, D and J genes, CDR3 length, and insertions or deletions at six rearrangement sites. Within each subset, clonotype counts were normalized to sorted cell number, after which true diversity and Gini coefficients were computed with the tcR R package. Repertoire sharing was quantified using the overlap coefficient calculated on TCRB nucleotide sequences. TCRdb retrieved this table from immuneACCESS and kept in-frame rearrangements only. Not all clones are present; in checked studies, unresolved V genes account for under half, and no reason is known for the remainder. V, J and clone size derive from that table, while D and trimming were established from the DNA sequence. A total of approximately 100,000 clones appear in this sample, 30% to 40% of them only once. The ten top clones hold approximately 0.065% of the sample.

Results and caveats for the whole study, not just this receptor: Fewer insertions and more nucleotide deletions at VDJ recombination sites were observed in patients with type 1 diabetes, implying thymic rearrangement abnormalities. A moderate but significant shortening of TCRB CDR3 length was observed in type 1 diabetes patients in all four CD4+ subsets. Only small numbers of individuals were included in the HLA sub-analyses, which left unresolved whether HLA type had any influence on TCRB rearrangement. PCR might favor shorter templates, but patient and control samples were amplified and corrected together, so any skew would affect both groups equally. Because cDNA was sequenced instead of genomic DNA, activated cells with high expression could be over-represented, although the groups did not differ in activation or CD3 levels. Naive, central memory and regulatory TCRB repertoires appeared more similar among patients than among healthy donors.

Including the terminal cysteine and phenylalanine, the CDR3 comprises 14 residues. The DNA shown is the 42-base CDR3, in frame from base 1. Looking up the germline V gene yields CDR1 SQVTM and CDR2 ANQGSEA. V and J are truncated by 5 bases and 0 bases respectively, leaving an intervening sequence of 13 bases. This clonotype originated in a woman between 18 and 29 years old in good health. Material: stem cell memory CD4+ T cells from blood. The cell subset or site label corresponds to: stem cell-like memory CD4+ T cells. The receptor chain draws on TRBV29-1 and TRBJ1-1; perhaps TRBD1 is the D gene, with 6 bases matching. The CDR3 amino acid sequence is: CSVKGGVMNTEAFF. The nucleotide sequence reads as follows: TGCAGCGTTAAGGGGGGGGTGATGAACACTGAAGCTTTCTTT.